These 2 T cell receptor beta chains were sequenced from one sample in a study of molecular identifiers for immune sequencing clone quantification. A single record per CDR3 protein comes from TCRdb applying MiXCR to the PCR reads. This sample carries around 470,000 distinct CDR3 sequences, 25% of them seen once, and the ten largest clones take just over 0.75%. Sequenced material: naive CD8+ T cells from blood, with Jurkat cell RNA spiked in. The subset: FACS-sorted CD8+CD4-CCR7+CD45RA+ naive T cells. These receptors originate from a human donor in good health. Some libraries in this study had Jurkat cell RNA spiked in.

J is TRBJ2-7 and V is TRBV20-1, with a weak D call TRBD1 (5 bases). The CDR3 has 11 amino acids. Germline V gives CDR1 DFQATT, CDR2 SNEGSKA (reference sequence). Trimming stripped 3 bases from V and 5 bases from J, with 8 bases between. CDR3 amino acids: CSARWGDEQYF. The CDR3 DNA reads as TGCAGTGCTAGGTGGGGCGACGAGCAGTACTTC.

This clonotype occurred many times. The rearrangement joins TRBV2 to TRBJ2-6, with 8 bases matching TRBD1. From germline, CDR1 is SNHLY and CDR2 FYNNEI. The CDR3 length is 20 residues. The junction had 12 bases not matched to a gene; V was cut back by 0 bases and J by 2 bases. CDR3 in DNA: TGTGCCAGCAGTGAAGCGCTGTGGACAGGGAAAAATGCTGGGGCCAACGTCCTGACTTTC. Its translation: CASSEALWTGKNAGANVLTF. Full variable domain (rest looked up from reference TRBV2 and TRBJ2-6): EPEVTQTPSHQVTQMGQEVILRCVPISNHLYFYWYRQILGQKVEFLVSFYNNEISEKSEIFDDQFSVERPDGSNFTLKIRSTKLEDSAMYFCASSEALWTGKNAGANVLTFGAGSRLTVL.